This T cell receptor (beta chain) was sequenced in a study of OX40 agonist ivuxolimab in advanced cancers. The table came from immunoSEQ multiplex PCR; TCRdb's copy has only in-frame clones and leaves some out. The data hold over 55,000 clones, with 70% to 90% observed a single time. Study-level findings and limits: With doses of 0.1-3.0 mg/kg, partial responders showed among the lowest clonal expansion. Compared with CD4+, CD8+ T cells on average had more expanded clones.

Trimming removed 3 bases from V and 7 bases from J; junction bases left unmatched: 8. Germline CDR1 LNHDA, CDR2 SQIVND (reference sequence). This CDR3 is built from 16 residues. Regarding this clone: Its antigen is still unknown.

The TCR originated in an adult with an advanced solid tumor such as melanoma, head and neck, liver or kidney cancer. Sample: CD4+ or CD8+ T cells sorted from blood, taken in a trial of the OX40 agonist ivuxolimab. The J gene is TRBJ2-1, the V gene TRBV19; 11 bases are shared with TRBD1. The CDR3 DNA sequence: TGTGCCAGTAGTATGACCGGGACAGGGGGTATGAATGAGCAGTTCTTC. Its translation: CASSMTGTGGMNEQFF.